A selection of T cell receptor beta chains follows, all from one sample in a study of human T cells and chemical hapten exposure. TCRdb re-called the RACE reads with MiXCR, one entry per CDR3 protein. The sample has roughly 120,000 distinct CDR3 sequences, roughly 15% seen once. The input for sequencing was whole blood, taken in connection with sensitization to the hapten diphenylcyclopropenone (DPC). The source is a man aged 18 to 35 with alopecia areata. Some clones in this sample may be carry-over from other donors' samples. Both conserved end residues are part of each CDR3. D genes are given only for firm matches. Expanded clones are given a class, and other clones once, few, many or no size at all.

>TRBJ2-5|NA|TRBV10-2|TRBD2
CASSESLAGADQETQYF
TGCGCCAGCAGTGAGTCGTTAGCGGGGGCCGACCAAGAGACCCAGTACTTC
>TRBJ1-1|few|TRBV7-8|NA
CASSLRTGKNTEAFF
TGTGCCAGCAGCTTAAGAACAGGAAAGAACACTGAAGCTTTCTTT
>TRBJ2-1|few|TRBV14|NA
CASSHTSGGLEQFF
TGTGCCAGCAGCCATACATCGGGGGGCCTTGAGCAGTTCTTC
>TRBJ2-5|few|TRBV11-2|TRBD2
CASSLFSGGTQYF
TGTGCCAGCAGCTTATTCAGCGGGGGGACCCAGTACTTC
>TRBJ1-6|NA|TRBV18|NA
CASSPGTDNSPLHF
TGTGCCAGCTCCCCCGGGACGGATAATTCACCCCTCCACTTT
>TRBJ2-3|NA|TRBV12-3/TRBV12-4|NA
CASSLFARDTQYF
TGTGCCAGCAGTTTATTCGCCCGGGATACGCAGTATTTT
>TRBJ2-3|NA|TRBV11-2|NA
CASSHRAYTDTQYF
TGTGCCAGCAGCCACAGGGCTTACACAGATACGCAGTATTTT
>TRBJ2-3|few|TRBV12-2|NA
CASRFLAGRTDTQYF
TGTGCAAGTCGCTTCCTAGCGGGGCGCACAGATACGCAGTATTTT
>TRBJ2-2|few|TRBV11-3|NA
CASSFYRGAATGELFF
TGTGCCAGCAGCTTTTATCGGGGGGCCGCCACCGGGGAGCTGTTTTTT
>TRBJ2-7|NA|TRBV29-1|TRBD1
CSVAKPVTGGRYEQYF
TGCAGCGTTGCCAAGCCAGTGACAGGGGGCCGTTACGAGCAGTACTTC
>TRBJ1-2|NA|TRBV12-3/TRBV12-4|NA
CASSFGQNYGYTF
TGTGCCAGCAGTTTTGGGCAGAACTATGGCTACACCTTC
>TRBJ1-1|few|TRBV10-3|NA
CAISGGLGMGRDTEAFF
TGTGCCATCAGTGGGGGGCTGGGTATGGGTCGCGACACTGAAGCTTTCTTT
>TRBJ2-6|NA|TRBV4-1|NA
CASSQVRGANVLTF
TGCGCCAGCAGCCAAGTTAGGGGTGCCAACGTCCTGACTTTC
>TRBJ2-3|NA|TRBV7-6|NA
CASSLEVGTQYF
TGTGCCAGCAGCTTAGAGGTTGGTACGCAGTATTTT
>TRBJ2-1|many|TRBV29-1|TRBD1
CSADEGGQVYNEQFF
TGCAGCGCCGATGAGGGGGGACAGGTCTACAATGAGCAGTTCTTC
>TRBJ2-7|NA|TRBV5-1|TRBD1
CASSSEDRAYEQYF
TGCGCCAGCAGCTCAGAAGACAGGGCCTACGAGCAGTACTTC
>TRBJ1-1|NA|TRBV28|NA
CASSKTGILNTEAFF
TGTGCCAGCAGCAAGACTGGGATTTTGAACACTGAAGCTTTCTTT
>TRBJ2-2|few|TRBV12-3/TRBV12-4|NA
CASSLKGDGELFF
TGTGCCAGCAGTTTAAAGGGTGACGGGGAGCTGTTTTTT
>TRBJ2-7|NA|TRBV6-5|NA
CASSNTGRYEQYF
TGTGCCAGCAGCAACACGGGAAGGTACGAGCAGTACTTC
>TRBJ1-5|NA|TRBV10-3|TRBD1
CAISDPDRGRKPQHF
TGTGCCATCAGTGACCCCGACAGGGGAAGGAAGCCCCAGCATTTT
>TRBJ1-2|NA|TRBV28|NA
CASRLPFPHYGYTF
TGTGCCAGCAGATTACCGTTCCCCCACTATGGCTACACCTTC
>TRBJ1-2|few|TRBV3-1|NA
CASSQEWAGPRGDGYTF
TGTGCCAGCAGCCAAGAATGGGCCGGGCCGAGGGGGGATGGCTACACCTTC
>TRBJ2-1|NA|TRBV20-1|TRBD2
CSARQPLAGNEQFF
TGCAGTGCTAGACAACCACTAGCGGGCAATGAGCAGTTCTTC
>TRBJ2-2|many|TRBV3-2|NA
CASSQELPQGFSTGELFF
TGTGCCAGCAGCCAAGAGCTCCCTCAGGGGTTCAGCACCGGGGAGCTGTTTTTT
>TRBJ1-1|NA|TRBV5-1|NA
CASSHGRVNTEAFF
TGCGCCAGCAGCCATGGACGCGTGAACACTGAAGCTTTCTTT
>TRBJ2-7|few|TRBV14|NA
CASSPWGGEQYF
TGTGCCAGCAGCCCTTGGGGCGGCGAGCAGTACTTC
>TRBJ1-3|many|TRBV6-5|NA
CASSYWSTNSGNTIYF
TGTGCCAGCAGTTACTGGAGCACAAACTCTGGAAACACCATATATTTT
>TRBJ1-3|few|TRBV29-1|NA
CSALLWAAGSGNTIYF
TGCAGCGCGCTCCTGTGGGCAGCCGGCTCTGGAAACACCATATATTTT
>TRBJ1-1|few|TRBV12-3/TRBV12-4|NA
CASSHAGNTEAFF
TGTGCCAGCAGTCATGCGGGGAACACTGAAGCTTTCTTT
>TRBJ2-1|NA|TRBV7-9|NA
CASSFRTGNEQFF
TGTGCCAGCAGCTTTCGAACGGGCAATGAGCAGTTCTTC
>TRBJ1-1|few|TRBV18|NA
CASSPQDLNTEAFF
TGTGCCAGCTCACCCCAGGACCTGAACACTGAAGCTTTCTTT
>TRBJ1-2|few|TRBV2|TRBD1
CASRVQGARGYGYTF
TGTGCCAGCAGGGTACAGGGGGCGCGCGGCTATGGCTACACCTTC
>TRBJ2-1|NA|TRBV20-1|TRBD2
CSATSGTGSYNEQFF
TGCAGTGCGACTAGCGGGACAGGGTCCTACAATGAGCAGTTCTTC
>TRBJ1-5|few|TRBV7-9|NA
CASSLDGQPQHF
TGTGCCAGCAGCTTAGATGGTCAGCCCCAGCATTTT
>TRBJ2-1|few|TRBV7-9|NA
CASSLSGGAETYNEQFF
TGTGCCAGCAGCTTATCGGGTGGAGCAGAAACCTACAATGAGCAGTTCTTC
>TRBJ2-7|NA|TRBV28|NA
CASGTPTVYEQYF
TGTGCCAGCGGGACCCCGACCGTTTACGAGCAGTACTTC
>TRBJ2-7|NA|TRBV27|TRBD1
CASSLSGTGPYEQYF
TGTGCCAGCAGTTTGTCAGGGACAGGTCCATACGAGCAGTACTTC
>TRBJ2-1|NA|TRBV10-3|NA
CAISERGVPFF
TGTGCCATCAGTGAGCGGGGAGTGCCGTTCTTC
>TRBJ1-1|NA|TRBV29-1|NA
CSVIPGLEAFF
TGCAGCGTGATACCGGGACTCGAAGCTTTCTTT
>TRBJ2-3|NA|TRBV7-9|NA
CASSSRLEGTDTQYF
TGTGCCAGCAGCTCCAGACTCGAAGGCACAGATACGCAGTATTTT
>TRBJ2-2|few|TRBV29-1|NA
CSVGGGGPGELFF
TGCAGCGTTGGCGGAGGGGGGCCTGGGGAGCTGTTTTTT
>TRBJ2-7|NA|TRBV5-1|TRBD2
CASSLAGVREQYF
TGCGCCAGCAGCCTAGCGGGGGTTCGGGAGCAGTACTTC
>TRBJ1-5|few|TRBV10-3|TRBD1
CATQPRRQGKSNQPQHF
TGTGCCACTCAGCCGAGGAGACAGGGCAAAAGCAATCAGCCCCAGCATTTT
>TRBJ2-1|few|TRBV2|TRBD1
CASSEAFKIGTGLFNEQFF
TGTGCCAGCAGTGAAGCGTTCAAAATAGGGACAGGGCTCTTCAATGAGCAGTTCTTC
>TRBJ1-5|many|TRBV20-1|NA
CSTKGGRDQPQHF
TGCAGTACAAAAGGAGGGAGGGATCAGCCCCAGCATTTT
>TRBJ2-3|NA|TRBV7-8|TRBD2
CASSATSGGGSWYF
TGTGCCAGCAGCGCCACTAGCGGGGGGGGAAGCTGGTATTTT
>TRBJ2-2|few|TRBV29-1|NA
CSVRDSSNTGELFF
TGCAGCGTTAGAGACAGCTCGAACACCGGGGAGCTGTTTTTT
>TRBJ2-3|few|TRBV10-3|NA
CAIGPATDTQYF
TGTGCCATCGGACCGGCCACAGATACGCAGTATTTT
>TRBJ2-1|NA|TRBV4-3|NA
CASSQDRGNNEQFF
TGCGCCAGCAGCCAAGATCGAGGGAACAATGAGCAGTTCTTC
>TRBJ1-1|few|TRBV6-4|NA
CASSVEINTEAFF
TGTGCCAGCAGTGTCGAGATTAACACTGAAGCTTTCTTT
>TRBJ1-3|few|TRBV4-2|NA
CASSQDRIPWYF
TGTGCCAGCAGCCAAGATCGGATTCCCTGGTATTTT
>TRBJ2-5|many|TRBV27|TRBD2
CASSFSGEKETQYF
TGTGCCAGCAGTTTTAGCGGGGAGAAAGAGACCCAGTACTTC
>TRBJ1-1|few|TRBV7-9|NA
CASSLGDRTNTEAFF
TGTGCCAGCAGCTTAGGGGACCGGACAAACACTGAAGCTTTCTTT